These 24 T cell receptor beta chains originate from one sample sequenced in a study of CD8 T cells in Susac syndrome (dated by TCRdb to about 2019). The library was generated by the immunoSEQ multiplex PCR assay. RNA was extracted using the RNeasy kit, and about 0.5 to 1 ug of the RNA was reverse transcribed with random hexamers. The public sequencing data were trimmed at Q25 with fastp and processed into clonotypes with MiXCR by TCRdb, which kept only in-frame beta chains. Rows are unified per CDR3 protein, each entry keeping the most common DNA and genes. The sample includes 120,000 to 150,000 distinct CDR3 sequences, with less than 95% observed a single time. Jointly, the top ten make up less than 0.095% of the sample. What was sequenced was CD4+ T cells from PBMCs. The receptors originated from a human donor in good health.

This chain joins TRBV5-4 and TRBJ1-3; D may be TRBD1 (5 bases). The CDR3 extends over 14 amino acids. V shed 5 bases and J shed 0 bases, with 9 bases lying between them. CDR1 is SGHNT, CDR2 YYREEE, per germline (reference sequence). CDR3 protein: CASSPGASGNTIYF. The CDR3 DNA reads TGTGCCAGCAGTCCCGGGGCCTCTGGAAACACCATATATTTT.

A single count supports this clonotype. The chain has TRBV12-3 or TRBV12-4 and TRBJ1-2, with no clear D. The V gene lost 2 bases and the J gene lost 7 bases, with 14 bases spanning the gap. The CDR3 extends over 14 amino acids. Here the CDR3 DNA reads TGTGCCAGCAGTTTAATGACGGGCCTGGGTGGCTACACCTTC. As protein: CASSLMTGLGGYTF.

This chain links TRBV3-1 with TRBJ2-3, with D possibly matching TRBD2 (7 bases). The CDR3 contains 17 residues. CDR1 and CDR2 (germline): LGHDT, YNNKEL (reference sequence). V was cut by 3 bases and J by 4 bases, with 20 bases left in between. CDR3 loop: CASSHDIGGLAADTQYF. The CDR3 DNA sequence: TGTGCCAGCAGCCACGATATAGGGGGTCTAGCGGCAGATACGCAGTATTTT.

The rearrangement uses TRBV2 and TRBJ2-1; D is unclear. Trimming took off 6 bases at V and 0 bases at J, with 12 bases between the two ends. CDR1 is SNHLY, CDR2 FYNNEI, per germline. The CDR3 contains 15 residues. In DNA, the CDR3 is TGTGCCAGCAGGATGCTAGGAAGCTCCTACAATGAGCAGTTCTTC. Its protein product is CASRMLGSSYNEQFF.

The chain employs TRBV27 and TRBJ1-1, with 7 bases identical to TRBD1. This CDR3 contains 17 residues. The germline V gene has CDR1 MNHEY and CDR2 SMNVEV (reference sequence). V lost 5 bases to trimming and J lost 6 bases; unmatched junction nucleotides: 18. The CDR3 region is CASSTLTGWASGAEAFF. As DNA, the CDR3 is TGTGCCAGCAGTACCCTGACAGGGTGGGCTTCGGGCGCTGAAGCTTTCTTT.

The rearrangement joins TRBV3-1 to TRBJ2-5; TRBD2 is a possible D gene (6 bases). The CDR3 has 14 residues. Per the germline V gene, CDR1 is LGHDT and CDR2 is YNNKEL (reference sequence). Deletions cut 2 bases from V and 5 bases from J, with 12 bases between. CDR3 sequence (DNA): TGTGCCAGCAGCCAACGGGGACTTGAGGAGACCCAGTACTTC. As protein: CASSQRGLEETQYF.

This clonotype was found a few times. The rearrangement joins TRBV7-6 to TRBJ2-3, with unresolved D. From germline, CDR1 is SGHVS and CDR2 FNYEAQ. The CDR3 totals 13 residues. V lost 7 bases, J lost 1 base, and 9 bases lay in between. The CDR3 sequence: CASKTPGTDTQYF. CDR3 DNA sequence: TGTGCCAGCAAGACCCCTGGCACAGATACGCAGTATTTT.

The V call is TRBV20-1, the J call TRBJ2-4; D is ambiguous. Trimming cost V 3 bases and J 3 bases, with 6 bases left between them. Looked up from germline, CDR1 is DFQATT and CDR2 is SNEGSKA (reference sequence). The CDR3 spans 12 residues. CDR3 nucleotides: TGCAGTGCTAGTGGCCTCAAAAACATTCAGTACTTC. Its protein is CSASGLKNIQYF.

This chain connects TRBV15 to TRBJ1-1, with D hard to call. The CDR3 length is 17 residues. Germline CDR1 reads LNHNV; CDR2 reads YYDKDF (reference sequence). V was cut by 2 bases and J by 5 bases, with 21 bases left in between. The CDR3 DNA reads TGTGCCACCAGCAGACTCCCCCCCCTGGTAGCGTTGACTGAAGCTTTCTTT. Translating gives CATSRLPPLVALTEAFF.

The genes are TRBV10-3 and TRBJ1-1; D is perhaps TRBD1 (5 bases). The CDR3 extends over 14 amino acids. Germline CDR1 and CDR2: ENHRY and SYGVKD. Trimming took 5 bases from V and 3 from J, leaving 13 bases between them. The CDR3 loop is CAISPQGWDTEAFF. The DNA of the CDR3 is TGTGCCATCAGTCCCCAGGGTTGGGACACTGAAGCTTTCTTT.

The J gene is TRBJ2-2, the V gene TRBV7-6; 10 bases are shared with TRBD2. The CDR3 covers 17 residues. CDR1 is SGHVS, CDR2 FNYEAQ, per germline. V shed 2 bases, J shed 4 bases, and the junction held 7 bases outside the gene matches. This CDR3 is CASSLRSGRASTGELFF. DNA of the CDR3: TGTGCCAGCAGCTTAAGGAGCGGGAGGGCCAGCACCGGGGAGCTGTTTTTT.

This chain connects TRBV20-1 to TRBJ2-7; TRBD2 agrees at 7 bases. The V and J ends lost 3 bases and 5 bases, in that order; junction bases with no gene match: 4. The CDR3 covers 12 residues. CDR1 is DFQATT, CDR2 SNEGSKA, per germline (reference sequence). The DNA for the CDR3 is TGCAGTGCTAGCGGCGGGAGCAACGAGCAGTACTTC. This sequence encodes CSASGGSNEQYF.

The gene calls are TRBV20-1 and TRBJ2-7; 8 nucleotides line up with TRBD2. CDR3 length: 13 amino acids. Germline CDR1 is DFQATT and CDR2 is SNEGSKA (reference sequence). V dropped 3 bases and J dropped 7; count of bases not matched to a gene: 8. The CDR3 sequence is CSASGRAAREQYF. The CDR3 DNA reads as TGCAGTGCTAGCGGGAGGGCCGCTCGGGAGCAGTACTTC.

The chain is built from TRBV2 and TRBJ2-4; D may be TRBD1 (7 bases). The CDR3 totals 15 residues. Germline CDR1 reads SNHLY; CDR2 reads FYNNEI. V lost 8 bases and J lost 0, with 14 bases in between. The chain's CDR3 is CASGGTVVAKNIQYF. The CDR3 nucleotides read TGTGCCAGCGGGGGGACAGTCGTAGCCAAAAACATTCAGTACTTC. Looking up the rest from reference TRBV2 and TRBJ2-4 gives the full variable domain: EPEVTQTPSHQVTQMGQEVILRCVPISNHLYFYWYRQILGQKVEFLVSFYNNEISEKSEIFDDQFSVERPDGSNFTLKIRSTKLEDSAMYFCASGGTVVAKNIQYFGAGTRLSVL.

This rearrangement joins TRBV28 to TRBJ1-2; D is ambiguous. This CDR3 has 13 residues. V lost 2 bases and J 6 bases, leaving 10 bases between the germline ends. CDR1 MDHEN and CDR2 SYDVKM come from the germline V gene. The CDR3 DNA sequence: TGTGCCAGCAGTTTAAGGCAGCCCAATGGCTACACCTTC. Residues: CASSLRQPNGYTF.

CDR3 coding DNA: TGCGCCAGCAGCTTAGAACCGGCGTCTTTAGAGCAGTACTTC. Protein sequence: CASSLEPASLEQYF. The V and J genes are TRBV5-1 and TRBJ2-7, with D uncertain. The V end lost 2 bases, the J end lost 7 bases, and 16 bases lay between the germline ends. This CDR3 contains 14 residues. Germline assignment: CDR1 SGHRS and CDR2 YFSETQ.

This sequence joins TRBV6-5 and TRBJ1-2, with D unresolved. The CDR3 loop spans 13 amino acids. V was shortened by 10 bases and J by 4 bases, with 16 bases between the two germline ends. Germline CDR1 and CDR2: MNHEY and SVGAGI. CDR3 sequence reads: CAIAEAVGYGYTF. In DNA, the CDR3 is TGTGCCATCGCGGAGGCAGTCGGCTATGGCTACACCTTC.

The chain uses TRBV5-4 and TRBJ2-7; D may be TRBD1 or TRBD2 (5 bases each). V was shortened by 0 bases and J by 6 bases, with 10 bases between the two germline ends. Looked up from germline, CDR1 is SGHNT and CDR2 is YYREEE (reference sequence). There are 13 residues in the CDR3. CDR3 in DNA: TGTGCCAGCAGCTTGGATCTGAGGGGCGAGCAGTACTTC. Amino acid sequence: CASSLDLRGEQYF.

The rearrangement uses TRBV28 and TRBJ2-5; D gene uncertain. The CDR3 spans 11 residues. The V end was cut by 7 bases, the J end by 7 bases, with 10 bases between. The germline V gene encodes CDR1 MDHEN and CDR2 SYDVKM. CDR3 DNA: TGTGCCAGCACCGAAAGAGGGACCCAGTACTTC. Protein product: CASTERGTQYF.

The gene calls are TRBV25-1 and TRBJ2-7; TRBD2 agrees at 11 bases. Germline V lookup: CDR1 MGHDK, CDR2 SYGVNS. CDR3 length equals 16 residues. Germline trimming cut 2 bases from V and 2 bases from J; bases unmatched to any gene: 5. CDR3 DNA: TGTGCCAGCAGTGAAAGGGCTAGCGGGAGGACCTACGAGCAGTACTTC. It is translated as CASSERASGRTYEQYF.

The chain uses TRBV15 and TRBJ1-2, with 10 positions matching TRBD1. The CDR3 loop spans 16 amino acids. Germline trimming cut 0 bases from V and 8 bases from J; bases unmatched to any gene: 9. Germline values: CDR1 LNHNV, CDR2 YYDKDF (reference sequence). CDR3 amino acids: CATSRERPGTGVGYTF. CDR3 sequence (DNA): TGTGCCACCAGCAGAGAAAGGCCTGGGACAGGGGTAGGCTACACCTTC.

This sequence joins TRBV15 and TRBJ2-1; D not resolved. The CDR3 length is 14 residues. The V end lost 3 bases, the J end lost 0 bases, and 6 bases lay between the germline ends. CDR1 is LNHNV, CDR2 YYDKDF, per germline (reference sequence). Here the CDR3 reads CATSRLDSYNEQFF. In DNA form, the CDR3 reads TGTGCCACCAGCAGGCTGGACTCCTACAATGAGCAGTTCTTC.

J is TRBJ2-5 and V is TRBV30, with no clear D. Trimming left V 0 bases short and J 5 bases short, with 16 bases between. The germline CDR1 and CDR2 sequences are GTSNPN and SVGIG (reference sequence). CDR3 size: 15 residues. As DNA, the CDR3 is TGTGCCTGGAGTGTACGAAGACTCTCTGGGGAGACCCAGTACTTC. Protein: CAWSVRRLSGETQYF. Filled out from reference TRBV30 and TRBJ2-5, the complete variable domain reads SQTIHQWPATLVQPVGSPLSLECTVEGTSNPNLYWYRQAAGRGLQLLFYSVGIGQISSEVPQNLSASRPQDRQFILSSKKLLLSDSGFYLCAWSVRRLSGETQYFGPGTRLLVL.

In DNA, the CDR3 is TGTGCCAGCTCACCCGCGACAGGGACAGCCTACGAGCAGTACTTC. It translates to CASSPATGTAYEQYF. This sequence joins TRBV18 and TRBJ2-7, with 7 nucleotides matching TRBD1. CDR1 is KGHSH, CDR2 LQKENI, per germline. J was trimmed by 2 bases and V by 3 bases; bases with no gene match: 7. This CDR3 contains 15 residues.